Following are 10 T cell receptor beta chains from one sample sequenced in a study of TIL therapy for anti-PD-1-resistant metastatic lung cancer. Time point given: pre-treatment sample, taken before nivolumab and TIL therapy. The tumor samples were excised metastases, mostly pleural nodules or supraclavicular lymph nodes. Sequencing used immunoSEQ v3. TCRdb keeps only in-frame clones here, not all; method: immunoSEQ multiplex PCR. The data contain approximately 87,000 clones, around three fifths of them singletons. The material sequenced was tumor tissue, taken at baseline. The receptors stem from a person aged 25-85 years with non-small cell lung cancer.

The chain combines TRBV27 with TRBJ1-5; D is undetermined. The CDR3 loop spans 12 amino acids. Trimming removed 4 bases from V and 7 bases from J, with 8 bases in between. Germline lookup yields CDR1 MNHEY and CDR2 SMNVEV (reference sequence). CDR3 in DNA: TGTGCCAGCAGTTCGACCGGACAGCCCCAGCATTTT. The encoded protein is CASSSTGQPQHF.

This clone occurred a few times. This chain joins TRBV29-1 and TRBJ1-2; D is unresolved. Deletions cut 3 bases from V and 0 bases from J, with 8 bases between. Per germline, CDR1 SQVTM and CDR2 ANQGSEA. CDR3 length: 13 amino acids. In DNA, the CDR3 is TGCAGCGTTGATAGGCAGCCTAACTATGGCTACACCTTC. It specifies CSVDRQPNYGYTF.

This clone was seen only a few times. This chain connects TRBV5-1 to TRBJ2-2, with TRBD1 identical over 8 bases. CDR3 length: 16 amino acids. With V trimmed by 3 bases and J by 2 bases, 6 bases remained unmatched. The germline V gene has CDR1 SGHRS and CDR2 YFSETQ. Here the CDR3 reads CASSSGGTGNTGELFF. The CDR3 DNA reads TGCGCCAGCAGCTCTGGAGGGACAGGAAACACCGGGGAGCTGTTTTTT.

This clone has a handful of counts. The chain uses TRBV6-5 and TRBJ2-5, with 14 bases fitting TRBD2. Germline V gene data show CDR1 as MNHEY and CDR2 as SVGAGI. V dropped 10 bases and J dropped 5; count of bases not matched to a gene: 9. The CDR3 runs to 15 residues. This chain's CDR3 is CATSRTSGGMETQYF. CDR3 nucleotides: TGTGCCACCTCGAGGACTAGCGGGGGGATGGAGACCCAGTACTTC.

This clone was seen many times. The chain uses TRBV9 and TRBJ1-1; D gene uncertain. V was clipped by 4 bases and J by 3 bases, with 13 bases between them. The CDR3 spans 14 residues. Looked up from germline, CDR1 is SGDLS and CDR2 is YYNGEE. In nucleotides, the CDR3 is TGTGCCAGCAGCTCCACCGACGGGTACACTGAAGCTTTCTTT. This codes for CASSSTDGYTEAFF.

This chain links TRBV5-1 with TRBJ1-4; TRBD1 might be the D (5 bases). CDR1 and CDR2 (germline): SGHRS, YFSETQ. V lost 4 bases to trimming and J lost 0 bases, with 13 bases between them. The CDR3 loop spans 16 amino acids. The CDR3 spells CASSPGRITTNEKLFF. CDR3 in DNA: TGCGCCAGCAGCCCGGGACGGATAACAACTAATGAAAAACTGTTTTTT.

This sequence joins TRBV5-4 and TRBJ2-2; the D is unclear. V shed 2 bases and J shed 0 bases, with 14 bases lying between them. The CDR3 is 17 amino acids. CDR1 and CDR2 (germline): SGHNT, YYREEE (reference sequence). The DNA for the CDR3 is TGTGCCAGCAGCTTTGGGCCAGCCAACGCGAACACCGGGGAGCTGTTTTTT. Its translation is CASSFGPANANTGELFF. The full variable domain, rest sourced from reference TRBV5-4 and TRBJ2-2, is ETGVTQSPTHLIKTRGQQVTLRCSSQSGHNTVSWYQQALGQGPQFIFQYYREEENGRGNFPPRFSGLQFPNYSSELNVNALELDDSALYLCASSFGPANANTGELFFGEGSRLTVL.

This clone has a handful of counts. The chain is built from TRBV5-1 and TRBJ1-6; D not certain. Germline CDR1 and CDR2: SGHRS and YFSETQ. The V and J ends lost 0 bases and 0 bases respectively, with 10 bases between them. This CDR3 contains 17 residues. The CDR3 reads CASSLEGRSSYNSPLHF. The CDR3 DNA reads TGCGCCAGCAGCTTGGAGGGCCGCAGCTCCTATAATTCACCCCTCCACTTT.

This clone was detected only once. The chain couples TRBV7-9 to TRBJ1-1, with 9 bases fitting TRBD1. J was trimmed by 5 bases and V by 5 bases; bases with no gene match: 6. From germline, CDR1 is SEHNR and CDR2 FQNEAQ (reference sequence). The CDR3 extends over 14 amino acids. CDR3 loop: CASSKQGASTEAFF. The CDR3 region has the DNA TGTGCCAGCAGCAAACAGGGGGCATCTACTGAAGCTTTCTTT.

The rearrangement joins TRBV30 to TRBJ2-7; D is unclear. Trimming left V 0 bases short and J 6 bases short, with 12 bases between. Germline V gives CDR1 GTSNPN, CDR2 SVGIG (reference sequence). This CDR3 has 13 residues. The CDR3 DNA reads TGTGCCTGGAGTGTCGAGGTAGCTCTCGAGCAGTACTTC. Its translation is CAWSVEVALEQYF.